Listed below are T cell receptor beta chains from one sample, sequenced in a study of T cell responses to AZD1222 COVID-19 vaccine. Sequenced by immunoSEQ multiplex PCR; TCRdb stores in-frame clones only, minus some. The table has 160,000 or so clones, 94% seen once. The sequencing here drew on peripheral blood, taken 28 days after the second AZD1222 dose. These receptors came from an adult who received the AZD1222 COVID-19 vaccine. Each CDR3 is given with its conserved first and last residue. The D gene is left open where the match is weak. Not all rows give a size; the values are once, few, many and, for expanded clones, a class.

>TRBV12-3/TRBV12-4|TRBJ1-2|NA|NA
TGTGCCAGCAGGCCGGTCTTTAACTATGGCTACACCTTC
CASRPVFNYGYTF
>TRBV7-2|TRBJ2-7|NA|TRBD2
TGTGCCAGCAGCCCGGCGTCGAATAGCGGGGTAAACGAGCAGTACTTC
CASSPASNSGVNEQYF
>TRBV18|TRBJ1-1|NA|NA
TGTGCCAGCACCCGAGGAGCCATGAACACTGAAGCTTTCTTT
CASTRGAMNTEAFF
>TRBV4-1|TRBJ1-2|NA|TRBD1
TGCGCCAGCAGCCACCGGACAGGGCCCTATGGCTACACCTTC
CASSHRTGPYGYTF
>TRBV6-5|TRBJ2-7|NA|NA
TGTGCCAGCAGTTACTCGTTGAGCGTGAGCTCCTACGAGCAGTACTTC
CASSYSLSVSSYEQYF
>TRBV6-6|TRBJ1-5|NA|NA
TGTGCCAGCAGTCCCGATGCGCGACAGCCCCAGCATTTT
CASSPDARQPQHF
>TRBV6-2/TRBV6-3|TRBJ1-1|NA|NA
TGTGCCAGCAGTTACTGGTTGTCTGAAGCTTTCTTT
CASSYWLSEAFF
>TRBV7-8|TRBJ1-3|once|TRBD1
TGTGCCAGCAGGGGACAGGCTGGAAACACCATATATTTT
CASRGQAGNTIYF
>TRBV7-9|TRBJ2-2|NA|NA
TGCCCCAGGGAGGGGGGACTCTCACAACCCGGGGAGCTGTTTTTT
CPREGGLSQPGELFF
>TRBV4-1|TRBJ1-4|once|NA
TGCGCCAGCAGCCAAGACCCAGGACGGGCGGGAGAAGCAACTAATGAAAAACTGTTTTTT
CASSQDPGRAGEATNEKLFF
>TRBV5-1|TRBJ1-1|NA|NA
TGCGCCAGCAGCCTTACGACACCGCCGAACACTGAAGCTTTCTTT
CASSLTTPPNTEAFF
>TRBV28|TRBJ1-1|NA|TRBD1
TGTGCCAGCGGGGGACAGGGGATCGGGATTGAAGCTTTCTTT
CASGGQGIGIEAFF
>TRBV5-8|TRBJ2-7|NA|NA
TGTGCCAGCAGCTTAGGAGACCGAATATTCTACGAGCAGTACTTC
CASSLGDRIFYEQYF
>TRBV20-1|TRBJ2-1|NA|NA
TGCAGTGCGTCAGGGGTTGGTGAGCAGTTCTTC
CSASGVGEQFF
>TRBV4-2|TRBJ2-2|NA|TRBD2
TGTGCCAGCAGCCTTAGCGGGAGACGTGGGACCGGGGAGCTGTTTTTT
CASSLSGRRGTGELFF
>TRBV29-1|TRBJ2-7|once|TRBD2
TGCAGCGCGAGAGGGACTAGCGGGAACTACGAGCAGTACTTC
CSARGTSGNYEQYF
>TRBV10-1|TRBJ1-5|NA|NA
TGCGCCAGCAGTCCGAACAGGGTAATGAAGCCCCAGCATTTT
CASSPNRVMKPQHF
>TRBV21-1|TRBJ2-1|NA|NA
TGTGCCAGCAGCCGTACTAGCGGAACCCGAGCGAAACTGCTGGGGGAGCAGTTCTTC
CASSRTSGTRAKLLGEQFF
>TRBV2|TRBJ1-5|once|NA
TGTGCCAGCAGTGGCCTTGGGGAGGCCCAGCATTTT
CASSGLGEAQHF
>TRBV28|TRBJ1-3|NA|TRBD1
TGTGCCAGCAGTCTGGGACAGGGGGCTGGAAACACCATATATTTT
CASSLGQGAGNTIYF
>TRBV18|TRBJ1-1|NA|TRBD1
TGTGCCAGCTCACCGCTGAAGGGGGCGGACACTGAAGCTTTCTTT
CASSPLKGADTEAFF
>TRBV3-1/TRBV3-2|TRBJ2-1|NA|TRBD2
TGTGCCAGCAGCCCCCAAGCACCGGGAGGCTCCTACAATGAGCAGTTCTTC
CASSPQAPGGSYNEQFF
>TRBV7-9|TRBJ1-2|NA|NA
TGTGCCAGCAGCTTAGCGAGTCCAGGGGACTATGGCTACACCTTC
CASSLASPGDYGYTF
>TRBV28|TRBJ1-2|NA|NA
TGTGCCAGCAGTTTCTCGCCCGACATATATGGCTACACCTTC
CASSFSPDIYGYTF
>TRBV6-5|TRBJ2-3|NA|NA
TGTGCCAGCAGAAGAACACCCGCGGGAGATACGCAGTATTTT
CASRRTPAGDTQYF
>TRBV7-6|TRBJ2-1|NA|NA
TGTGCCAGCAGCCCGTACACTACCTACAATGAGCAGTTCTTC
CASSPYTTYNEQFF
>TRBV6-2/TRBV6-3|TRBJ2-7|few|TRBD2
TGTGCCAGCAGTTATGGAGGGAGGGCCGTTTGGGAGCAGTACTTC
CASSYGGRAVWEQYF
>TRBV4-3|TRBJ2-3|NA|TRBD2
TGCGCCAGCAGCGTAGGACTAGCACTCTTGGATACGCAGTATTTT
CASSVGLALLDTQYF
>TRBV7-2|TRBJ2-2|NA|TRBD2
TGTGCCAGCAGCCTCCGACTAGCGGGAGTTAGCACCGGGGAGCTGTTTTTT
CASSLRLAGVSTGELFF
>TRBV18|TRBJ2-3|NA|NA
TGTGCCAGCTCACCATTCCGGGACAGCACAGATACGCAGTATTTT
CASSPFRDSTDTQYF
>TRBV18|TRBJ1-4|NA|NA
TGTGCCAGCTCACCTCACTCTGCAACAGGGTTAAAACTGTTTTTT
CASSPHSATGLKLFF
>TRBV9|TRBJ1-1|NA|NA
TGTGCCAGCAGCGTAGGGGTGGGAGTGGGGCACTCTGAAGCTTTCTTT
CASSVGVGVGHSEAFF
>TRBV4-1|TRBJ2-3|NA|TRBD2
TGCGCCAGCAGCCAAGAGGGCCAGCGGGATAACACAGATACGCAGTATTTT
CASSQEGQRDNTDTQYF
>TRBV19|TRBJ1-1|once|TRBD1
TGTGCCAGTAGTATAGGACAGGGAGAAGCTTTCTTT
CASSIGQGEAFF
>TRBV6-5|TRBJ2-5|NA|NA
TGTGCCAGCAGTTACGCACAGACCCAGTACTTC
CASSYAQTQYF
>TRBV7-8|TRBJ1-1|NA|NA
TGTGCCAGCAGCTTAGTTGCGGGGGGCCGGGCTGAAGCTTTCTTT
CASSLVAGGRAEAFF
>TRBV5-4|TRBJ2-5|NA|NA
TGTGCCAGCAGCATGGACAGCCAAGAGACCCAGTACTTC
CASSMDSQETQYF
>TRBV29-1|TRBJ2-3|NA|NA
TGCAGCGTTCCTAAGATATCCGTCTCAAGCACAGATACGCAGTATTTT
CSVPKISVSSTDTQYF
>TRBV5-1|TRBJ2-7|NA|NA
TGCGCCAGCAGCTTGGGCGGCGGAACCTACGAGCAGTACTTC
CASSLGGGTYEQYF